This T cell receptor (beta chain) was sequenced during a study of OX40 agonist ivuxolimab in advanced cancers. Overall study results and limits: What antigens the expanded peripheral T cells recognized was never established.

Assay: immunoSEQ multiplex PCR; the TCRdb copy retains only in-frame clones and omits some. The repertoire has roughly 15,000 clones, roughly 78% of them found once; the top ten carry approximately 24%. CDR3 length: 14 amino acids. V shed 6 bases, J shed 4 bases, and the junction held 4 bases outside the gene matches. CDR1 and CDR2 from the germline V gene are MNHEY and SVGAGI. This clone showed up just once. Its antigen is currently unknown. Exclusion applied to patients with autoimmune disease history or systemic immunosuppression. The chain recombines TRBV6-5 with TRBJ1-1, with TRBD1 matching over 11 bases. The specimen was CD4+ or CD8+ T cells sorted from blood, collected in a trial of the OX40 agonist ivuxolimab. The receptor comes from an adult with an advanced solid tumor such as melanoma, head and neck, liver or kidney cancer. The CDR3 nucleotides read TGTGCCAGCAGAACCGGGACAGGGGGCACTGAAGCTTTCTTT. Translated: CASRTGTGGTEAFF.